This T cell receptor beta chain was captured in a study of blood T cell repertoires in COVID-19. CDR3 length: 16 residues. Germline CDR1 is SNHLY and CDR2 is FYNNEI. Unmatched junction bases numbered 7, after V lost 1 base and J lost 8 bases. This clone was recorded only once. Produced via immunoSEQ multiplex PCR; TCRdb's table is partial and in-frame only. The sample has about 42,000 clones, around 86% seen once. This sequence originates from a human donor in a cohort sampled during active COVID-19. The rearrangement links TRBV2 to TRBJ1-6; 8 bases match TRBD1. Sequencing was carried out using peripheral blood. The CDR3, as DNA: TGTGCCAGCAGTGAAGAAAGGGGACAGGCGGATTCACCCCTCCACTTT. This gives the protein CASSEERGQADSPLHF.